Sequencing of this TCR beta chain was carried out in a study of a mutant IDH1 vaccine in newly diagnosed glioma. Germline V lookup: CDR1 LNHNV, CDR2 YYDKDF (reference sequence). With 4 bases removed from V and 3 bases from J, the gap between germline ends came to 18 bases. CDR3 length equals 16 residues. Here immunoSEQ multiplex PCR was the method, and the copy in TCRdb shows in-frame clones only, minus some. The table shows tens of thousands of clones, with over 75% occurring only once. This sample's time point: baseline, week 1 (first vaccination visit). The treatment: pre-vaccination baseline after standard-of-care therapy. New WHO grade 3 or 4 astrocytomas that were IDH1-mutant and ATRX-lost occurred in the donors.

The source was PBMCs, collected from a glioma patient treated with radiotherapy, temozolomide or both. The TCR comes from a man aged 40-50 years with glioma. Some clones in this sample may be carry-over from other donors' samples. The chain joins TRBV15 to TRBJ1-2; no clear D gene. In nucleotides, the CDR3 is TGTGCCACCAGCACGATACGCCCCTCCGAGGACTATGGCTACACCTTC. Translated, it gives CATSTIRPSEDYGYTF.